The clone carrying this T cell receptor beta chain appeared a few times. Its antigen is undetermined. The data belong to a study of T-cell memory formation after mild COVID-19. Study-level background: TCR clusters were mostly confined to one donor each.

General observations from the study: Clones contracting day 15 to 85 were balanced CD4/CD8; later expanders leaned CD4+. Detection of some responders pre-infection suggested pre-existing cross-reactive memory T cells participated. Contracting CD8+ clones were enriched in EMRA, CD4+ mainly in CM and EM.

TCRdb passed the 5' RACE reads through MiXCR, listing each CDR3 protein once. Of some 150,000 distinct CDR3 sequences in the sample, 14% are singletons; the top ten hold about 27%. In germline, CDR1 is SGHRS, CDR2 YFSETQ. The CDR3 sequence is 13 residues long. The V gene lost 4 bases and the J gene lost 2 bases, with 10 bases spanning the gap. V is TRBV5-1 and J is TRBJ2-7; D gene unclear. The receptor comes from an adult woman who had mild COVID-19 (a few samples of this study predate the infection). Cell type and time point are not known. What was sequenced was PBMCs or a T cell subset sorted from them (not recorded which). CDR3 sequence reads: CASSPEATYEQYF. CDR3 DNA sequence: TGCGCCAGCAGCCCAGAGGCTACCTACGAGCAGTACTTC.